This TCR beta chain was observed in a study of control samples from healthy donors and cancer patients. TCRdb keeps only in-frame clones here, not all; method: immunoSEQ multiplex PCR. This repertoire shows 150,000 or so clones, roughly 93% found once; its top ten account for 5% to 7%. CDR1 is MNHEY, CDR2 SVGAGI, per germline. The length of the CDR3 is 15 residues. Trimming cost V 6 bases and J 6 bases; bases outside gene matches: 12. The sequencing input was blood. The sequence came from a man between 18 and 29 years old in good health. The V and J genes are TRBV6-5 and TRBJ1-2; the match to TRBD1 covers 8 bases. The CDR3 loop reads CASSDPDRESHGYTF. The DNA for the CDR3 is TGTGCCAGCAGCGATCCGGACAGGGAGAGCCATGGCTACACCTTC.